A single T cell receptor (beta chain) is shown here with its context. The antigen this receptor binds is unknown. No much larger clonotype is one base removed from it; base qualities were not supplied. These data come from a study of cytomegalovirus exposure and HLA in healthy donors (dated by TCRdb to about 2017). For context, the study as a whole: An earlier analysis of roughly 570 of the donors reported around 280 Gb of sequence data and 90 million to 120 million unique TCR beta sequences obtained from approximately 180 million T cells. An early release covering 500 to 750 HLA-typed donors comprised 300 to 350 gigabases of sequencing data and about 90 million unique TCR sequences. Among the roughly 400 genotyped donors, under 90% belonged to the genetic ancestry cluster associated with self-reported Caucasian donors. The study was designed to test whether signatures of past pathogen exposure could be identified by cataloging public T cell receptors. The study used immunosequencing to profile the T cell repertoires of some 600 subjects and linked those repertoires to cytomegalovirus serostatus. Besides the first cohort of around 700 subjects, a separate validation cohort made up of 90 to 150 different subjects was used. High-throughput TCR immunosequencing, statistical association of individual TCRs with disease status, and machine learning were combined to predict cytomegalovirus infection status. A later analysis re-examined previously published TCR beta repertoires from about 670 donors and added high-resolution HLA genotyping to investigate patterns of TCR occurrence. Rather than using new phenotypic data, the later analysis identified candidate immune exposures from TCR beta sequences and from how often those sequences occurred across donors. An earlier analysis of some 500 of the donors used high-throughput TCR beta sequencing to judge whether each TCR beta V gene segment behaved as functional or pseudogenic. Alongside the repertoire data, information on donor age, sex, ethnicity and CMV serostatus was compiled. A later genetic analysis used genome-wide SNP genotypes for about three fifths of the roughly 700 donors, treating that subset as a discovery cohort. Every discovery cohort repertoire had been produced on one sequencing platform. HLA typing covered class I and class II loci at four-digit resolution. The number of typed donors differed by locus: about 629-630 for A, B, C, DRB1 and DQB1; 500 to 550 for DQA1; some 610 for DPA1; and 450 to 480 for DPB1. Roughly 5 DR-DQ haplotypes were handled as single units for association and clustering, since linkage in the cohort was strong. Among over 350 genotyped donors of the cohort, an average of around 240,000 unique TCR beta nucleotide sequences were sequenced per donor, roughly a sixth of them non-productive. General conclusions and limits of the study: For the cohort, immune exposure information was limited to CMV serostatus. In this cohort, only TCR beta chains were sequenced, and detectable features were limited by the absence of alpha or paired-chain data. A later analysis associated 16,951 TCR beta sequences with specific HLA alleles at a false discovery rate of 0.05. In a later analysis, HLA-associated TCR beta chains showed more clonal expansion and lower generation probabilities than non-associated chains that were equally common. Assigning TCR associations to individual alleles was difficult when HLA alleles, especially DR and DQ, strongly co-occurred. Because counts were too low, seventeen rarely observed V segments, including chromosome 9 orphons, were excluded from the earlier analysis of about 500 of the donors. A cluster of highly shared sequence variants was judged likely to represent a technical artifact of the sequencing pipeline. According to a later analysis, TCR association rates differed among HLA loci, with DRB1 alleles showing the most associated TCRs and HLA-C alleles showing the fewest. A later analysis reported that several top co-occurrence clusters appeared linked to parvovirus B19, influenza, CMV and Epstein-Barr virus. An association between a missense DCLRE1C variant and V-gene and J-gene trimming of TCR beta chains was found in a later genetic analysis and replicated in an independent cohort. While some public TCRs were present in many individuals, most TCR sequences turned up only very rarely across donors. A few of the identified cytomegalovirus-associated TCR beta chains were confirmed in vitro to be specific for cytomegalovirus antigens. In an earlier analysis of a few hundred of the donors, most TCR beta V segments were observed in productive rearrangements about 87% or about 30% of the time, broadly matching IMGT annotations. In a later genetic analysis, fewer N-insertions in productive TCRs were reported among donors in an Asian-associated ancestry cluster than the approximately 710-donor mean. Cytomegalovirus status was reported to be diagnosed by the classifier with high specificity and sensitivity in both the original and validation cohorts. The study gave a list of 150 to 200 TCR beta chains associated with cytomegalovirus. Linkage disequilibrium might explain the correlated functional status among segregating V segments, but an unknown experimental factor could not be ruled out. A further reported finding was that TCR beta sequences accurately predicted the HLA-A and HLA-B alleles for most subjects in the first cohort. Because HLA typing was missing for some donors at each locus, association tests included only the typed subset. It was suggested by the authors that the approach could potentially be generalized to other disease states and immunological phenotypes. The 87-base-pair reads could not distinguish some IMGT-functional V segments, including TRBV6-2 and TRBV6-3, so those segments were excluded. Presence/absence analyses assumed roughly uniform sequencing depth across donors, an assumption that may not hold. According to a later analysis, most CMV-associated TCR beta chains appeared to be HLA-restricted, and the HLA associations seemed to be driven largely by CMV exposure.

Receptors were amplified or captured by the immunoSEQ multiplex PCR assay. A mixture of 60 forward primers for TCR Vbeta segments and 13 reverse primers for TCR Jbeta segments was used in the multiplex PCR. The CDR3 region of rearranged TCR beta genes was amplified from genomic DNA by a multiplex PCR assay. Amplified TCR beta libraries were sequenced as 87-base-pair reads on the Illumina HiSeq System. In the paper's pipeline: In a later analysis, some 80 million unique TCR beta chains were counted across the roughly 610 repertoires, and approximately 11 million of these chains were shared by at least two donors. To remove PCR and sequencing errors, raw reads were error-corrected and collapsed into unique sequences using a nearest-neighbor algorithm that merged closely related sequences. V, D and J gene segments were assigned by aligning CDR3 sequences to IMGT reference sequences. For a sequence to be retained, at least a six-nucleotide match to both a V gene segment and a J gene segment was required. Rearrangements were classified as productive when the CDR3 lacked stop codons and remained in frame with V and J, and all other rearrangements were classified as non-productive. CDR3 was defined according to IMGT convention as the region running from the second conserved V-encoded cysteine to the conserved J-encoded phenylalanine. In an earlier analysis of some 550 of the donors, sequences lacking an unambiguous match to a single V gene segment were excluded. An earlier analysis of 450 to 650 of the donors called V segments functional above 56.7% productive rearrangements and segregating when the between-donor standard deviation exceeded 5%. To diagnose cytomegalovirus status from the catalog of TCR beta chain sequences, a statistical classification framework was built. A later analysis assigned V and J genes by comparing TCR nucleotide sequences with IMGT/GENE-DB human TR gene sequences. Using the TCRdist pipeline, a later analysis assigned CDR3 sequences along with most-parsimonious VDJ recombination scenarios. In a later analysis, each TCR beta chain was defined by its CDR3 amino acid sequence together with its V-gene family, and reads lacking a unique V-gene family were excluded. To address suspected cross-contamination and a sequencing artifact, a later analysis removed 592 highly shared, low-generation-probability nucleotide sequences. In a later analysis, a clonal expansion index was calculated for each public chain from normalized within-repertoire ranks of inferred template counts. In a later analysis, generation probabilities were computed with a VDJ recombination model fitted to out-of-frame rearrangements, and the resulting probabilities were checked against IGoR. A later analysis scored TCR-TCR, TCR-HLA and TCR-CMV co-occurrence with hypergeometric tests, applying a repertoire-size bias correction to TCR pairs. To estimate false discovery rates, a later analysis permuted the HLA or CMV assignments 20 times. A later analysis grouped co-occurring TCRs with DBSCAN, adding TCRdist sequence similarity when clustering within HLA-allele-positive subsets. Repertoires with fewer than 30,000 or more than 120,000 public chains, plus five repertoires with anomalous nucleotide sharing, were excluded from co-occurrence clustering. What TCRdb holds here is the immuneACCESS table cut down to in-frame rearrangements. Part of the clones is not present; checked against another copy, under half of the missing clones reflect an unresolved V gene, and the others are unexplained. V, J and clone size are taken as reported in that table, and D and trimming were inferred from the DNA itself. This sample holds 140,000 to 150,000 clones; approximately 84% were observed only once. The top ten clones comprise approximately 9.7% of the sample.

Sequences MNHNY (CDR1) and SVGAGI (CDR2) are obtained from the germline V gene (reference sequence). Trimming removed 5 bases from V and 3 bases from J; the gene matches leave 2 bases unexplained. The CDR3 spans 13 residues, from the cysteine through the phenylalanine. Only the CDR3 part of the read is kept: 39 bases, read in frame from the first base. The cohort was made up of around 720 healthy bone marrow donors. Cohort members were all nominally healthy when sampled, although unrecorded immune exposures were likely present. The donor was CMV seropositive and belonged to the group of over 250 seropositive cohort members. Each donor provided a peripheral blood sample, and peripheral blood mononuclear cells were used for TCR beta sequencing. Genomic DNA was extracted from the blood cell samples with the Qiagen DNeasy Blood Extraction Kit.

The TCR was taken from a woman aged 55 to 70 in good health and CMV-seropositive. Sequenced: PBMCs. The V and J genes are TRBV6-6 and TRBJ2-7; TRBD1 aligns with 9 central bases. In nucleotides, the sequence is TGTGCCAGCAGTCGGGACAGGGACTACGAGCAGTACTTC. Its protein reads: CASSRDRDYEQYF.